This T cell receptor (beta chain) was sequenced during a study of blood T cell repertoires in COVID-19. Sequenced by immunoSEQ multiplex PCR; TCRdb stores in-frame clones only, minus some. The sample contains 200,000 to 300,000 clones, 80% to 95% of which appear only once. Trimming took off 5 bases at V and 4 bases at J, with 14 bases between the two ends. The CDR3 is 14 residues long. Germline lookup yields CDR1 MNHEY and CDR2 SVGAGI. This sequence joins TRBV6-5 and TRBJ1-2; the D gene is possibly TRBD1 (5 bases). This receptor was obtained from a man under 40 with COVID-19, enrolled during active disease. The sample taken for sequencing was peripheral blood. CDR3 in amino acids: CASSPKGSPYGYTF. DNA for the CDR3: TGTGCCAGCAGTCCTAAGGGGTCGCCCTATGGCTACACCTTC.